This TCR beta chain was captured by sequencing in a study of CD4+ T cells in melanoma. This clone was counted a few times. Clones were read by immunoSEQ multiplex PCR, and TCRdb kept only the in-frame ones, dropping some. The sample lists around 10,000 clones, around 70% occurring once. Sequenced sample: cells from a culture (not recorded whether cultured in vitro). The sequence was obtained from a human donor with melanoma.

The CDR3 here is CASSSDRSSGNTIYF. The CDR3 coding sequence is TGTGCCAGCTCATCTGACAGGAGCTCTGGAAACACCATATATTTT. This chain uses TRBV18 with TRBJ1-3; TRBD1 is a possible D gene (6 bases). V lost 5 bases, J lost 0 bases, and 11 bases lay in between. Looked up from germline, CDR1 is KGHSH and CDR2 is LQKENI. The CDR3 runs 15 residues. Using reference TRBV18 and TRBJ1-3 for the parts outside the CDR3, the full variable domain is NAGVMQNPRHLVRRRGQEARLRCSPMKGHSHVYWYRQLPEEGLKFMVYLQKENIIDESGMPKERFSAEFPKEGPSILRIQQVVRGDSAAYFCASSSDRSSGNTIYFGEGSWLTVV.